The clone carrying this T cell receptor beta chain was detected a few times. Its antigen is unknown. The V end was cut by 0 bases, the J end by 0 bases, with 5 bases between. CDR1 and CDR2 from the germline V gene are SQVTM and ANQGSEA. This CDR3 comprises 13 residues. TCRdb re-derived calls from the 5' RACE reads in MiXCR, one entry per CDR3 protein. The sample lists about 320,000 distinct CDR3 sequences, more than 13% seen once, with around 20% in the top ten. These data are taken from a study of T-cell memory formation after mild COVID-19. General study results and limits: Largely, contracting CD4+ clones fell within CM and EM, and contracting CD8+ clones within EMRA.

This sequence originates from a man aged 18 to 35 who had mild COVID-19 (a few samples of this study predate the infection). Cell type and time point are not known. The sequenced material came from PBMCs or a T cell subset sorted from them (not recorded which). The V call is TRBV29-1, the J call TRBJ1-2; no clear D. The CDR3 DNA is TGCAGCGTTGAAGAGGTTTCTAACTATGGCTACACCTTC. Translating it yields CSVEEVSNYGYTF. Full variable domain (outside the CDR3, taken from reference TRBV29-1 and TRBJ1-2): SAVISQKPSRDICQRGTSLTIQCQVDSQVTMMFWYRQQPGQSLTLIATANQGSEATYESGFVIDKFPISRPNLTFSTLTVSNMSPEDSSIYLCSVEEVSNYGYTFGSGTRLTVV.